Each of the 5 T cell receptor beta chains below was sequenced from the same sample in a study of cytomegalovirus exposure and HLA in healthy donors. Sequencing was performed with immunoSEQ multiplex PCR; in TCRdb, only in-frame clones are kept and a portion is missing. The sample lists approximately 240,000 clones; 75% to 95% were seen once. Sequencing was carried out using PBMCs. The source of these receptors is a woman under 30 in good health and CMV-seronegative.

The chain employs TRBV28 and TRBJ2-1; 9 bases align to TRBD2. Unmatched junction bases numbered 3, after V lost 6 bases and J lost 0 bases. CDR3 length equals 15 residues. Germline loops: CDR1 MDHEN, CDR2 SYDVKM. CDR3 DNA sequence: TGTGCCAGCAGCCGTAGCGGGAGCTCCTACAATGAGCAGTTCTTC. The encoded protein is CASSRSGSSYNEQFF.

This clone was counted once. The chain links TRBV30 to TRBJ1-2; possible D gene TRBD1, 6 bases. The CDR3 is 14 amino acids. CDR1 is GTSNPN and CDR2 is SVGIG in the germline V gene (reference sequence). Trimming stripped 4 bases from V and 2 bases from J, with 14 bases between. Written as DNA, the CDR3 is TGTGCCTGGACCATGGGGGGGCGCAACTATGGCTACACCTTC. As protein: CAWTMGGRNYGYTF.

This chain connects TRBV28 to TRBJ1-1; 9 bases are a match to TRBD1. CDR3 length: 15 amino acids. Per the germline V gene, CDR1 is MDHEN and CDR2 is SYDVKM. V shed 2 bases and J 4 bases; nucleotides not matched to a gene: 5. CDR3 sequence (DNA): TGTGCCAGCAGTTTACCGGGACAGGGCGTCACTGAAGCTTTCTTT. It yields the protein CASSLPGQGVTEAFF. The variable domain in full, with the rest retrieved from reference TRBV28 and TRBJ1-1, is DVKVTQSSRYLVKRTGEKVFLECVQDMDHENMFWYRQDPGLGLRLIYFSYDVKMKEKGDIPEGYSVSREKKERFSLILESASTNQTSMYLCASSLPGQGVTEAFFGQGTRLTVV.

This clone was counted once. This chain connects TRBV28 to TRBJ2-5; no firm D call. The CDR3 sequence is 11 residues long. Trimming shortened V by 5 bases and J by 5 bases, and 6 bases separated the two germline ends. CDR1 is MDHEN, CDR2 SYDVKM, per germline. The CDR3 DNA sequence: TGTGCCAGCAGTCTCCGGGAGACCCAGTACTTC. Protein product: CASSLRETQYF.

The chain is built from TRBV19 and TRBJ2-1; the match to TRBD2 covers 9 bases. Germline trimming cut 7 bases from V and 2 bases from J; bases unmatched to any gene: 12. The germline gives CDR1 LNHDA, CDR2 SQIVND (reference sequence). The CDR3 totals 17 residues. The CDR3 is CASTTVGLAGTYNEQFF. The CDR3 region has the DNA TGTGCCAGTACCACCGTGGGGCTAGCGGGGACCTACAATGAGCAGTTCTTC. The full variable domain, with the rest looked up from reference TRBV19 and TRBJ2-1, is DGGITQSPKYLFRKEGQNVTLSCEQNLNHDAMYWYRQDPGQGLRLIYYSQIVNDFQKGDIAEGYSVSREKKESFPLTVTSAQKNPTAFYLCASTTVGLAGTYNEQFFGPGTRLTVL.